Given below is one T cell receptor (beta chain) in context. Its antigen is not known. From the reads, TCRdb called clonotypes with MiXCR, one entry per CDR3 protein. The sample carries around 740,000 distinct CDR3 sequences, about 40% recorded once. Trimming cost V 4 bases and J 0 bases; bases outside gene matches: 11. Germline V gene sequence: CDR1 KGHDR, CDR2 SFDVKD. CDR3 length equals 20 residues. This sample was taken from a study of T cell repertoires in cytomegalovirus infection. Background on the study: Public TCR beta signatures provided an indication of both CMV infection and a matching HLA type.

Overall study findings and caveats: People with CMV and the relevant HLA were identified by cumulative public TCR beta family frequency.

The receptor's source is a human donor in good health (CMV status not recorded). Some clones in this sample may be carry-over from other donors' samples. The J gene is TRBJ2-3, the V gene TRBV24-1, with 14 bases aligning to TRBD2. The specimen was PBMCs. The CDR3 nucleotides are TGTGCCACCAGTGACGGCGGACTAGCGGGAGGTTTATCGAGCACAGATACGCAGTATTTT. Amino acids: CATSDGGLAGGLSSTDTQYF.